The sequence of this T cell receptor beta chain was determined in a study of shared clonotypes between healthy human individuals. About the research overall: Ranging from 18 to 49 in age, donors were two women and a few men. Study results and caveats: In this cohort, only blood was sampled, and tissue repertoires likely differ.

As processed by the authors: There were no quality scores in the junction-only immunoSEQ sequences, so filtering differed. The assay was immunoSEQ multiplex PCR, and TCRdb's table has in-frame clones only and misses some. V, J and clone size are taken as reported in that table, and D and trimming were inferred from the DNA itself. The data show about 480,000 clones, approximately 79% seen once. About this clone: The target antigen is unknown.

CDR1 and CDR2 from the germline V gene are MNHNS and SASEGT. This CDR3 has 14 residues. Trimming pared 3 bases from V and 7 bases from J, leaving 13 bases between. Sequencing used PBMCs. The chain employs TRBV6-1 and TRBJ2-1; D unclear. This sequence was found in a middle-aged woman in good health. Some clones in this sample may be carry-over from other donors' samples. CDR3 sequence reads: CASSDFFGWNEQFF. CDR3 sequence (DNA): TGTGCCAGCAGTGACTTTTTCGGTTGGAATGAGCAGTTCTTC.